A selection of T cell receptor beta chains follows, all from one sample in a study of T-cell reconstitution after alpha-beta-depleted transplantation in children. Using its own MiXCR run on the PCR reads, TCRdb lists one record per CDR3 protein. The table has approximately 510,000 distinct CDR3 sequences, about 16% seen once; the top ten hold less than 4%. The material was PBMCs from the stem cell graft donor, obtained from the stem cell graft. The receptors originated from a human donor who donated a stem cell graft to a child with acute lymphoblastic leukemia. CDR3s include the opening cysteine and the closing phenylalanine or tryptophan. Fields, in order: D gene, CDR3 length, J gene, V gene, clone size, CDR3 protein, CDR3 DNA. A D gene is named only where the DNA matches it firmly. Expanded clones get a size class; other rows say once, few or many, or leave the size out.

. | 14 | TRBJ2-7 | TRBV3-1 | . | CASTKRVRGSEQYF | TGTGCCAGCACCAAGCGGGTGAGAGGGAGCGAGCAGTACTTC
. | 13 | TRBJ1-2 | TRBV7-9 | . | CASSYVGDYSYTF | TGTGCCAGCAGCTATGTGGGGGACTATAGCTACACCTTC
TRBD2 | 16 | TRBJ2-7 | TRBV4-1 | few | CASSQVLAGPSYEQYF | TGCGCCAGCAGCCAAGTTCTAGCGGGGCCCTCCTACGAGCAGTACTTC
TRBD1 | 15 | TRBJ2-5 | TRBV2 | many | CASSDRDRGQETQYF | TGTGCCAGCAGTGATCGGGACAGGGGGCAAGAGACCCAGTACTTC
TRBD1 | 15 | TRBJ2-3 | TRBV7-9 | . | CASSDGTGTTDTQYF | TGTGCCAGCAGCGATGGGACAGGCACCACAGATACGCAGTATTTT
TRBD2 | 13 | TRBJ2-1 | TRBV29-1 | few | CSVVGGRGDEQFF | TGCAGCGTTGTTGGCGGCCGGGGGGATGAGCAGTTCTTC
. | 12 | TRBJ2-7 | TRBV24-1 | few | CATSDSGDEQYF | TGTGCCACCAGTGATTCAGGGGATGAGCAGTACTTC
TRBD1 | 17 | TRBJ2-7 | TRBV5-1 | few | CASTGGTGGLLSYEQYF | TGCGCCAGCACGGGAGGGACAGGGGGCCTCCTCTCCTACGAGCAGTACTTC
. | 14 | TRBJ2-1 | TRBV19 | once | CASSIAQERNEQFF | TGTGCCAGTAGTATAGCACAGGAAAGAAATGAGCAGTTCTTC
TRBD1 | 15 | TRBJ2-3 | TRBV6-1 | . | CASNRQGPGTDTQYF | TGTGCCAGCAATCGACAGGGGCCCGGCACAGATACGCAGTATTTT
. | 12 | TRBJ2-1 | TRBV12-3/TRBV12-4 | . | CASSPVYNEQFF | TGTGCCAGCAGTCCAGTATACAATGAGCAGTTCTTC
. | 16 | TRBJ1-5 | TRBV14 | many | CASSRLSTDSDQPQHF | TGTGCCAGCAGCCGGCTCTCGACAGATTCAGATCAGCCCCAGCATTTT
TRBD2 | 17 | TRBJ2-3 | TRBV27 | . | CASSLAASGSIGDTQYF | TGTGCCAGCAGTTTAGCGGCTAGCGGGAGTATCGGAGATACGCAGTATTTT
. | 14 | TRBJ1-4 | TRBV6-1 | few | CASKGGGTNEKLFF | TGTGCCAGCAAAGGGGGGGGCACTAATGAAAAACTGTTTTTT
. | 17 | TRBJ2-2 | TRBV11-2 | few | CASTHSTGRDNTGELFF | TGTGCCAGCACCCACTCGACAGGGAGGGATAACACCGGGGAGCTGTTTTTT
. | 15 | TRBJ2-3 | TRBV12-3/TRBV12-4 | . | CASSFKVLGADTQYF | TGTGCCAGCAGTTTTAAGGTCCTAGGGGCAGATACGCAGTATTTT
. | 16 | TRBJ2-5 | TRBV20-1 | few | CSAPPEGGGNGETQYF | TGCAGTGCCCCCCCCGAGGGCGGAGGGAATGGGGAGACCCAGTACTTC
. | 12 | TRBJ2-1 | TRBV29-1 | . | CSVDSDYNEQFF | TGCAGCGTTGATTCGGATTACAATGAGCAGTTCTTC
. | 16 | TRBJ1-1 | TRBV3-1 | . | CASSPHGGMPDTEAFF | TGTGCCAGCAGCCCTCATGGGGGTATGCCAGACACTGAAGCTTTCTTT
. | 17 | TRBJ2-7 | TRBV20-1 | many | CSARDWDGRLSSYEQYF | TGCAGTGCTAGAGACTGGGACGGCAGACTGAGCTCCTACGAGCAGTACTTC
TRBD2 | 14 | TRBJ2-5 | TRBV10-3 | . | CAISEASGKETQYF | TGTGCCATCAGTGAGGCTAGCGGTAAAGAGACCCAGTACTTC
. | 15 | TRBJ2-3 | TRBV6-2/TRBV6-3 | . | CASSLVAGFTDTQYF | TGTGCCAGCAGTTTGGTCGCGGGGTTCACAGATACGCAGTATTTT
. | 14 | TRBJ1-4 | TRBV6-2/TRBV6-3 | . | CASRWGRSNEKLFF | TGTGCCAGCAGATGGGGACGGTCTAATGAAAAACTGTTTTTT
. | 15 | TRBJ2-1 | TRBV7-9 | few | CASSPQGNTYNEQFF | TGTGCCAGCAGCCCCCAGGGTAATACCTACAATGAGCAGTTCTTC
TRBD2 | 17 | TRBJ2-1 | TRBV5-1 | few | CASTLGLAGGNYNEQFF | TGCGCCAGCACCCTTGGACTAGCGGGAGGAAACTACAATGAGCAGTTCTTC
TRBD2 | 16 | TRBJ2-1 | TRBV19 | . | CATQTLAGGLYNEQFF | TGTGCCACCCAGACCCTAGCGGGAGGTCTCTACAATGAGCAGTTCTTC
. | 11 | TRBJ1-2 | TRBV12-3/TRBV12-4 | few | CASRGRGGYTF | TGTGCCAGCAGGGGCAGGGGTGGCTACACCTTC
. | 15 | TRBJ2-1 | TRBV21-1 | many | CASSTDYSGRNEQFF | TGTGCCAGCAGCACGGATTATAGCGGGAGGAATGAGCAGTTCTTC
. | 15 | TRBJ1-4 | TRBV11-2 | . | CASSLAPATNEKLFF | TGTGCCAGCAGCTTAGCTCCTGCAACTAATGAAAAACTGTTTTTT
TRBD1 | 17 | TRBJ1-2 | TRBV6-1 | once | CASSPAPGQGGNYGYTF | TGTGCCAGCAGCCCCGCACCCGGACAGGGGGGAAACTATGGCTACACCTTC
. | 17 | TRBJ2-7 | TRBV7-8 | few | CASSLPLQQGPSYEQYF | TGTGCCAGCAGCTTACCCCTACAACAGGGTCCATCCTACGAGCAGTACTTC
. | 19 | TRBJ2-1 | TRBV20-1 | . | CSARDLASPRPSSYNEQFF | TGCAGTGCTAGAGATTTGGCAAGTCCACGACCCAGCTCCTACAATGAGCAGTTCTTC
TRBD2 | 17 | TRBJ2-5 | TRBV20-1 | few | CSARPLAGGPVQETQYF | TGCAGTGCTAGACCGCTAGCGGGAGGGCCGGTACAAGAGACCCAGTACTTC
. | 14 | TRBJ2-2 | TRBV20-1 | few | CSASAAFNTGELFF | TGCAGTGCTTCGGCCGCATTCAACACCGGGGAGCTGTTTTTT
. | 17 | TRBJ2-1 | TRBV5-1 | few | CASANLPRGSSYNEQFF | TGCGCCAGCGCCAACCTCCCCAGGGGATCCTCCTACAATGAGCAGTTCTTC
. | 16 | TRBJ2-3 | TRBV6-2/TRBV6-3 | few | CASSYGPTPNTDTQYF | TGTGCCAGCAGTTACGGACCAACCCCGAACACAGATACGCAGTATTTT
TRBD2 | 16 | TRBJ2-1 | TRBV7-2 | few | CASSSRVLAAYNEQFF | TGTGCCAGCAGCTCCCGGGTACTAGCGGCCTACAATGAGCAGTTCTTC
. | 14 | TRBJ2-2 | TRBV18 | . | CASYQGTNTGELFF | TGTGCCAGCTACCAAGGGACAAACACCGGGGAGCTGTTTTTT
. | 18 | TRBJ1-2 | TRBV11-1 | . | CASSLVGGRAGSNYGYTF | TGTGCCAGCAGCTTAGTCGGTGGCAGGGCGGGATCTAACTATGGCTACACCTTC
. | 15 | TRBJ2-7 | TRBV21-1 | . | CASSNRASGKYEQYF | TGTGCCAGCAGCAATAGGGCTAGCGGGAAGTACGAGCAGTACTTC
. | 13 | TRBJ1-1 | TRBV5-1 | . | CASSLDIGGGAFF | TGCGCCAGCAGCTTGGACATAGGCGGTGGAGCTTTCTTT
. | 12 | TRBJ2-7 | TRBV12-3/TRBV12-4 | few | CASSLLGSEQYF | TGTGCCAGCAGTTTGTTGGGATCCGAGCAGTACTTC
TRBD2 | 15 | TRBJ2-3 | TRBV7-3 | few | CASSSSGRVTDTQYF | TGTGCCAGCAGCTCTAGCGGGAGAGTAACAGATACGCAGTATTTT
. | 16 | TRBJ1-3 | TRBV25-1 | few | CASSATGPGAGNTIYF | TGTGCCAGCAGTGCGACCGGGCCCGGGGCTGGAAACACCATATATTTT
TRBD1 | 15 | TRBJ1-4 | TRBV6-4 | . | CASSESGTGFSQLFF | TGTGCCAGCAGTGAGTCCGGGACAGGCTTTTCTCAACTGTTTTTT
. | 14 | TRBJ2-3 | TRBV20-1 | many | CSASLLRSTDTQYF | TGCAGTGCTAGTTTACTGAGATCCACAGATACGCAGTATTTT
. | 18 | TRBJ2-7 | TRBV21-1 | few | CASSKGKGLAAASYEQYF | TGTGCCAGCAGCAAAGGTAAAGGGTTGGCAGCCGCCTCCTACGAGCAGTACTTC
TRBD1 | 17 | TRBJ2-3 | TRBV12-3/TRBV12-4 | . | CASSPAMDRMRGDTQYF | TGTGCCAGCAGTCCCGCCATGGACAGGATGAGGGGAGATACGCAGTATTTT